Sequencing of this T cell receptor (beta chain) was carried out in a study of CD8+ T cells in alopecia areata. Sample treatment: oral pan-JAK inhibitor, 5-10 mg twice daily. The germline CDR1 and CDR2 sequences are SGHRS and YFSETQ. This CDR3 has 14 amino acids. The germline V and J ends were trimmed by 0 bases and 0 bases, with 6 bases remaining between them. Following extraction, RNA underwent reverse transcription to cDNA, which served as the sequencing template. Assay used: immunoSEQ multiplex PCR; TCRdb lists only in-frame clones, some missing. The data show about 200,000 clones, around 57% seen once.

The material sequenced was CD4+ T cells sorted from blood, taken at week 4, from a patient treated with tofacitinib. The chain joins TRBV5-1 to TRBJ1-1; D call uncertain. This clonotype was obtained from a human donor with alopecia areata. The DNA for the CDR3 is TGCGCCAGCAGCTTGGTAGGCATGAACACTGAAGCTTTCTTT. This translates into CASSLVGMNTEAFF.